The 6 T cell receptor beta chains below were found in one sample sequenced in a study of T-cell memory formation after mild COVID-19. TCRdb passed the 5' RACE reads through MiXCR, listing each CDR3 protein once. The sample holds hundreds of thousands of distinct CDR3 sequences, approximately 15% seen once. The sample taken for sequencing was PBMCs or a T cell subset sorted from them (not recorded which). The receptors were gathered from a man aged 18 to 30 who had mild COVID-19 (a few samples of this study predate the infection). Cell type and time point are not known.

The rearrangement uses TRBV9 and TRBJ2-7; D is unresolved. Germline V gene lookup returns CDR1 SGDLS and CDR2 YYNGEE. CDR3 size: 14 residues. Trimming removed 3 bases at V and 3 bases at J, with 13 bases between. CDR3 loop: CASSGKGPLYEQYF. CDR3 coding DNA: TGTGCCAGCAGCGGAAAAGGACCTCTCTACGAGCAGTACTTC.

The chain has TRBV4-1 and TRBJ2-4; 10 bases fit TRBD2. The CDR3 length is 15 residues. V lost 3 bases to trimming and J lost 6 bases; unmatched junction nucleotides: 5. CDR1 and CDR2 (germline): MGHRA, YSYEKL. CDR3 amino acids: CASSQPSGGGNIQYF. Here the CDR3 DNA reads TGCGCCAGCAGCCAGCCTAGCGGGGGTGGAAACATTCAGTACTTC.

This chain joins TRBV7-9 and TRBJ1-1, with D possibly matching TRBD1 (5 bases). In germline, CDR1 is SEHNR, CDR2 FQNEAQ (reference sequence). V shed 3 bases and J shed 1 base, with 9 bases lying between them. The CDR3 runs 14 residues. The CDR3 nucleotides are TGTGCCAGCAGCTTCAATCAGGGGAACACTGAAGCTTTCTTT. Translation: CASSFNQGNTEAFF.

The genes are TRBV4-3 and TRBJ1-3; D call uncertain. Trimming stripped 1 base from V and 0 bases from J, with 10 bases between. Germline V gene lookup returns CDR1 LGHNA and CDR2 YSLEER. The CDR3 spans 16 residues. This CDR3 is CASSQARQSSGNTIYF. The CDR3 DNA follows: TGCGCCAGCAGCCAAGCTCGGCAGAGCTCTGGAAACACCATATATTTT.

The rearrangement links TRBV7-2 to TRBJ2-5; the match to TRBD1 covers 8 bases. Germline values: CDR1 SGHTA, CDR2 FQGNSA. The CDR3 extends over 14 amino acids. The junction had 6 bases not matched to a gene; V was cut back by 5 bases and J by 4 bases. This CDR3 reads CASSDTGGLETQYF. CDR3 sequence (DNA): TGTGCCAGCAGCGATACAGGGGGTTTAGAGACCCAGTACTTC.

This clonotype has just a few counts. The CDR3 coding sequence is TGTGCCAGCAGTTTGTCCCACCGGGACCCGAGCTATAGGCAGTACTTC. Encoded protein: CASSLSHRDPSYRQYF. V gene TRBV27 combines with J gene TRBJ2-7; D may correspond to TRBD1 or TRBD2 (5 bases each). V lost 3 bases, J lost 9 bases, and 24 bases lay in between. CDR3 length: 16 residues. Germline CDR1 reads MNHEY; CDR2 reads SMNVEV (reference sequence).